Presented here are 5 T cell receptor beta chains from one specimen sequenced in a study of T cell changes during pregnancy in multiple sclerosis. Repertoires were generated with immunoSEQ multiplex PCR, while TCRdb's copy carries only in-frame clones and drops some. The sample includes 99,000 or so clones, approximately 93% of them seen just once. The sequenced sample was peripheral blood, obtained after pregnancy. The receptors were sampled from a female donor with multiple sclerosis, enrolled in a pregnancy study.

The V call is TRBV6-5, the J call TRBJ1-2; tentatively, D is TRBD1 (5 bases). CDR1 and CDR2 from the germline V gene are MNHEY and SVGAGI. V dropped 6 bases and J dropped 4 bases, with 12 bases sitting between them. The CDR3 contains 13 residues. The CDR3 spells CASSRWGGYGYTF. The CDR3 coding sequence is TGTGCCAGCAGCCGGTGGGGGGGCTATGGCTACACCTTC.

This clone was found once. The chain recombines TRBV2 with TRBJ2-3; D might be TRBD2 (5 bases). The germline V and J ends were trimmed by 2 bases and 2 bases, with 11 bases remaining between them. Germline V gene lookup returns CDR1 SNHLY and CDR2 FYNNEI. The CDR3 extends over 15 amino acids. CDR3 in amino acids: CASSERRETTDTQYF. DNA of the CDR3: TGTGCCAGCAGTGAAAGAAGGGAGACCACAGATACGCAGTATTTT.

The chain links TRBV5-1 to TRBJ2-3, with TRBD2 identical over 8 bases. J lost 2 bases, V lost 0 bases, and 5 bases had no gene match. The CDR3 sequence is 16 residues long. The germline V gene encodes CDR1 SGHRS and CDR2 YFSETQ. CDR3: CASSLAISGTTDTQYF. The DNA for the CDR3 is TGCGCCAGCAGCTTGGCCATTAGCGGGACCACAGATACGCAGTATTTT. Based on the CDR3 plus reference TRBV5-1 and TRBJ2-3, the full variable domain is KAGVTQTPRYLIKTRGQQVTLSCSPISGHRSVSWYQQTPGQGLQFLFEYFSETQRNKGNFPGRFSGRQFSNSRSEMNVSTLELGDSALYLCASSLAISGTTDTQYFGPGTRLTVL.

The chain recombines TRBV7-2 with TRBJ1-3; D call uncertain. In germline, CDR1 is SGHTA, CDR2 FQGNSA. The CDR3 extends over 16 amino acids. Trimming removed 5 bases from V and 0 bases from J, with 14 bases in between. The CDR3 nucleotides read TGTGCCAGCAGCCCAACGACATTACTCTCTGGAAACACCATATATTTT. Protein: CASSPTTLLSGNTIYF.

The rearrangement links TRBV4-1 to TRBJ2-2, with D possibly being TRBD1 (6 bases). Trimming shortened V by 4 bases and J by 3 bases, and 18 bases separated the two germline ends. Per germline, CDR1 MGHRA and CDR2 YSYEKL. The CDR3 totals 17 residues. The DNA of the CDR3 is TGCGCCAGCAGCCTCCCTGAAAGGGGGATTGACACCGGGGAGCTGTTTTTT. Amino acids: CASSLPERGIDTGELFF.